Presented here are 7 T cell receptor beta chains from one specimen sequenced in a study of cytomegalovirus exposure and HLA in healthy donors. Sequenced by immunoSEQ multiplex PCR; TCRdb stores in-frame clones only, minus some. The data hold about 74,000 clones, with less than 95% observed a single time. The sample taken for sequencing was PBMCs. All receptors come from a woman younger than 30 in good health and CMV-seropositive.

The chain employs TRBV2 and TRBJ2-3, with 12 bases aligning to TRBD2. The CDR3 loop spans 15 amino acids. Germline assignment: CDR1 SNHLY and CDR2 FYNNEI. V lost 5 bases to trimming and J lost 4 bases; unmatched junction nucleotides: 4. Here the CDR3 reads CASSSTSGGPDTQYF. CDR3 nucleotide sequence: TGTGCCAGCAGTTCTACTAGCGGGGGGCCAGATACGCAGTATTTT.

The chain has TRBV19 and TRBJ2-5; D gene ambiguous. The V and J ends lost 6 bases and 1 base respectively, with 12 bases between them. This CDR3 is built from 14 residues. Germline CDR1 and CDR2: LNHDA and SQIVND (reference sequence). The CDR3 nucleotides are TGTGCCAGTAGCGCTACAGCCGCCCAAGAGACCCAGTACTTC. Encoded protein: CASSATAAQETQYF.

A single count supports this clone. The rearrangement links TRBV2 to TRBJ2-4; TRBD1 is a possible D gene (5 bases). This CDR3 comprises 12 residues. V was trimmed by 7 bases and J by 6 bases, leaving 10 bases between them. The germline CDR1 and CDR2 sequences are SNHLY and FYNNEI. In DNA form, the CDR3 reads TGTGCCAGCAAGCTGACAGTAAACATTCAGTACTTC. Translating it yields CASKLTVNIQYF.

The V call is TRBV2, the J call TRBJ2-1; 8 bases line up with TRBD2. CDR1 is SNHLY, CDR2 FYNNEI, per germline. The CDR3 extends over 14 amino acids. Trimming removed 10 bases from V and 2 bases from J; junction bases left unmatched: 7. This CDR3 reads CATATSGTYNEQFF. CDR3 bases: TGTGCCACCGCCACTAGCGGCACCTACAATGAGCAGTTCTTC.

The chain couples TRBV7-9 to TRBJ1-4; the D gene is possibly TRBD1 (6 bases). The CDR3 covers 15 residues. Trimming left V 5 bases short and J 7 bases short, with 17 bases between. In germline, CDR1 is SEHNR, CDR2 FQNEAQ (reference sequence). CDR3 coding DNA: TGTGCCAGCAGCCGGATTACAGGGAAGGGTGAAAAACTGTTTTTT. Protein sequence: CASSRITGKGEKLFF.

The V call is TRBV7-2, the J call TRBJ2-7; D is undetermined. The length of the CDR3 is 13 residues. Germline assignment: CDR1 SGHTA and CDR2 FQGNSA. V was pared by 0 bases and J by 3 bases, with 6 bases between. CDR3 sequence: CASSLAGRYEQYF. The CDR3 DNA sequence: TGTGCCAGCAGCTTAGCGGGCCGCTACGAGCAGTACTTC.

The chain recombines TRBV27 with TRBJ1-2; D is possibly TRBD1 (5 bases). Deletions cut 6 bases from V and 8 bases from J, with 19 bases between. The CDR3 totals 14 residues. Germline assignment: CDR1 MNHEY and CDR2 SMNVEV (reference sequence). The CDR3 is CASSLVAGEGGYTF. The CDR3 DNA is TGTGCCAGCAGCCTGGTGGCGGGGGAGGGCGGCTACACCTTC.